These 5 T cell receptor beta chains were sequenced from one sample in a study of PD-1 blockade in classical Hodgkin lymphoma (dated by TCRdb to about 2020). Library generation was performed with the immunoSEQ multiplex PCR assay. Entries here come from immuneACCESS through TCRdb and include only in-frame sequences with V and J called. Some clones fail to appear in such tables; in the studies checked, an unresolved V gene covers under half of the shortfall, and the cause of the remainder is unknown. The sample table lists over 15,000 clones, about 90% of them with a count of one. About 4% of the sample is held by the ten biggest clonotypes. What the time point label conveys for this sample: newly diagnosed, previously untreated cHL patient sample. The sample consisted of peripheral blood mononuclear cells (PBMCs). These receptors were taken from a human donor with classical Hodgkin lymphoma.

This chain uses TRBV7-8 with TRBJ1-5; 9 positions match TRBD1. The CDR3 length is 15 residues. V trimming: 2 bases; J trimming: 5 bases; junction bases outside the gene matches: 4. Germline CDR1 is SGHVS and CDR2 is FQNEAQ. The CDR3 sequence: CASSLRTGVDQPQHF. CDR3 DNA sequence: TGTGCCAGCAGCTTAAGGACAGGGGTGGATCAGCCCCAGCATTTT.

The V call is TRBV11-2, the J call TRBJ1-3, with D unclear. With 9 bases removed from V and 0 bases from J, the gap between germline ends came to 15 bases. The CDR3 spans 15 residues. Looked up from germline, CDR1 is SGHAT and CDR2 is FQNNGV. Written as DNA, the CDR3 is TGTGCCAGTGCATCTGGACCGTCCTCTGGAAACACCATATATTTT. It codes for CASASGPSSGNTIYF.

The gene calls are TRBV30 and TRBJ1-4; D uncertain. Germline loops: CDR1 GTSNPN, CDR2 SVGIG (reference sequence). This CDR3 spans 14 amino acids. The ends were cut back, 6 bases at V and 5 bases at J, with 16 bases in the middle. The CDR3 here is CACGRAGRNEKLFF. CDR3 DNA sequence: TGTGCCTGCGGTCGGGCAGGACGCAATGAAAAACTGTTTTTT.

On this clone: The junction differs from germline at one of its ends, possibly a read error. The genes are TRBV5-1 and TRBJ1-1; TRBD1 agrees at 7 bases. Germline lookup yields CDR1 SGHRS and CDR2 YFSETQ. The CDR3 sequence is 14 residues long. Here the CDR3 reads CASRLETGKVGAFF. As DNA, the CDR3 is TGCGCCAGCAGGTTGGAGACAGGGAAAGTCGGAGCTTTCTTT.

Written as DNA, the CDR3 is TGTGCCAGCACCTCCTTTCCAGGGGTAACCGGGGAGCTGTTTTTT. Its protein is CASTSFPGVTGELFF. The chain carries TRBV2 and TRBJ2-2; D may be TRBD1 (6 bases). This CDR3 has 15 amino acids. V was shortened by 7 bases and J by 5 bases, with 17 bases between the two germline ends. Germline V lookup: CDR1 SNHLY, CDR2 FYNNEI.